This T cell receptor beta chain came from a study of T cell responses to AZD1222 COVID-19 vaccine. Overall study results and limits: Reportedly, nearly half the spike-specific TCRs target unmutated variant regions.

This CDR3 is built from 16 residues. In germline, CDR1 is SEHNR, CDR2 FQNEAQ (reference sequence). The J segment lost 7 bases and the V segment lost 6 bases, leaving 14 bases of the junction unmatched. TCRdb keeps only in-frame clones here, not all; method: immunoSEQ multiplex PCR. The repertoire holds roughly 120,000 clones, around 90% seen once, with around 3.8% in the top ten. Note on this clone: The antigen is undetermined.

This specimen was peripheral blood, taken 28 days after the second dose of the MenACWY control vaccine. The receptor comes from an adult who received the MenACWY meningococcal vaccine as a control. The V call is TRBV7-9, the J call TRBJ2-3; TRBD2 agrees at 9 bases. CDR3 loop: CASSSTTSGLKHTQYF. CDR3 sequence (DNA): TGTGCCAGCAGTTCCACAACTAGCGGGCTAAAACATACGCAGTATTTT.